This T cell receptor beta chain comes out of a study of tissue T cells after allogeneic stem cell transplantation (dated by TCRdb to 2021 to 2024). Background on the whole study: Every GVHD patient received a graft from a donor; several grafts were unmodified and three were CD34-selected to deplete T cells. If a tissue had multiple samples, a pathologist reviewed H&E sections so that samples with histologically apparent lymphocytes got priority for sequencing. The study profiled TCR beta repertoires in many tissues obtained from research autopsies of patients with and without GVHD, and also in mouse models of GVHD. The human arm was conducted as a prospective observational study, and neither blinding nor randomization was performed. General findings and caveats noted by the study authors: In both patients and mice, T cells from blood and spleen picked up only a limited part of the TCR repertoire that was detected in tissues. Within patients, how anatomically similar the tissues were was a key factor in shaping TCR repertoire composition, regardless of disease or transplant status. Only a few T cell clones appeared in more than one patient, yet motif-based clustering showed tissue-specific repertoire signatures that were shared between patients. Which tissue TCRs were alloreactive or antigen-specific was not determined in the study, and some of the clones might have been host cells that persisted. A small and clinically heterogeneous patient cohort was studied, and sampling depth was acknowledged as a limitation.

Including the terminal cysteine and phenylalanine, the CDR3 comprises 12 residues. Only CDR3 DNA is held: 36 bases, read in frame from base 1. V is cut by 0 bases and J by 7 bases, and the space between the germline ends is 6 bases. CDR1 and CDR2 were assigned from the germline V gene as SGHAT and FQNNGV. In light of the paper, this sample's time point label describes: human tissue collected at research (rapid) autopsy. Over a roughly three-year period, six to eight adult allo-HCT recipients who had steroid-refractory GVHD were prospectively enrolled in a research-autopsy study. All GVHD patients had gastrointestinal GVHD and received several lines of GVHD-directed therapy; five or six also had skin involvement. Autopsy tissues, which were obtained after a median post-mortem interval of approximately 8.9 hours, included GI sites from esophagus to rectum, liver, skin and lymphoid organs including spleen. Each autopsy specimen was bisected, with one portion flash-frozen in liquid nitrogen and the remainder formalin-fixed, and the outer muscle layers of GI specimens were removed. Genomic DNA was extracted from frozen tissues using the Mag-Bind Blood & Tissue DNA HDQ 96 Kit on a Chemagic 360 or the DNeasy Blood & Tissue Kit. Extracted DNA was further purified with the Genomic DNA Clean & Concentrator-25 kit because of concern about red blood cell contamination.

To note about this clone: Its antigen is still unknown. Base qualities are not at hand, and no much larger clone is one base apart.

Library prep was done by the immunoSEQ multiplex PCR assay. Adaptive Biotechnologies performed TCRbeta CDR3 sequencing at survey depth and reported CDR3 sequences, V/J genes, productive frequency, and template counts. TCR beta CDR3 regions were amplified from genomic DNA instead of RNA. From the authors' description of their analysis: Pairwise repertoire overlap between tissues was quantified with Jensen-Shannon divergence, where 1 means complete divergence and 0 identical. Based on pairwise JSD values, tissues were grouped by single-linkage agglomerative hierarchical clustering, and the results were shown as dendrograms. All patient samples were analyzed with GLIPH2 using simulation_depth 1000, kmer_min_depth 3 and cdr3_length_cutoff 8, and only groups containing more than two unique CDR3s were kept. A standardized tissue-overlap score was calculated by extrapolating Jaccard GLIPH-group overlap across patients to a standard repertoire size of 1000 clones. To look at how diversity was associated with clinical or experimental variables, linear mixed-effect models were used, with tissue treated as a fixed effect and individual treated as a random effect. TCRdb stores this immuneACCESS table with in-frame sequences only. Part of the clones is absent; in the studies checked, under half of the shortfall reflects unresolved V genes, and no reason is known for the rest. That table is the source of V, J and clone size, and D and trimming were worked out from the DNA. This sample lists about 3,300 clones; 64% were detected once. In total, the top ten clones hold 22% of the sample.

The chain was built from TRBV11-2 and TRBJ2-5; TRBD2 is a weak D gene call, 6 bases matching. Sequenced material: jejunal tissue, taken at autopsy. The sequence was collected from a male patient older than 55 with steroid-refractory graft-versus-host disease after an allogeneic stem cell transplant. Some T cells may derive from the graft donor when a transplant has been performed. The DNA sequence is as follows: TGTGCCAGCAGCTTAGACGGGGGGACCCAGTACTTC. This codes for CASSLDGGTQYF. Supplemented by the reference TRBV11-2 and TRBJ2-5 proteins around the CDR3, the complete variable domain is EAGVAQSPRYKIIEKRQSVAFWCNPISGHATLYWYQQILGQGPKLLIQFQNNGVVDDSQLPKDRFSAERLKGVDSTLKIQPAKLEDSAVYLCASSLDGGTQYFGPGTRLLVL.